This T cell receptor beta chain was documented in a study of beta chain features in type 1 diabetes. As for this clone: The antigen is undetermined.

Study-wide findings and caveats: Naive, central memory and Treg TCRB repertoires seemed to resemble each other more closely in patients than they did in healthy donors.

Central memory, naive, regulatory and stem cell-like memory CD4+ cells were sorted by CD45RO/CCR7/CD25/CD127/CD95/CD27. Post-sort purity exceeded 95% for all sorted populations. TCRB transcripts that were expressed got sequenced, as all of the isolated RNA had been reverse transcribed. Sequencing was performed with immunoSEQ multiplex PCR; in TCRdb, only in-frame clones are kept and a portion is missing. The profile shows 35,000 to 50,000 clones, roughly 45% of them singletons. J was trimmed by 4 bases and V by 4 bases; bases with no gene match: 4. The V gene's germline CDR1 is SQVTM and CDR2 ANQGSEA. This CDR3 comprises 13 residues.

Sequenced: stem cell memory CD4+ T cells from blood. This receptor was taken from a woman aged 25 to 39 in good health. The chain employs TRBV29-1 and TRBJ2-7; 10 nucleotides align to TRBD2. The CDR3 spells CSVVTSGMYEQYF. The CDR3 DNA reads TGCAGCGTTGTAACTAGCGGGATGTACGAGCAGTACTTC.